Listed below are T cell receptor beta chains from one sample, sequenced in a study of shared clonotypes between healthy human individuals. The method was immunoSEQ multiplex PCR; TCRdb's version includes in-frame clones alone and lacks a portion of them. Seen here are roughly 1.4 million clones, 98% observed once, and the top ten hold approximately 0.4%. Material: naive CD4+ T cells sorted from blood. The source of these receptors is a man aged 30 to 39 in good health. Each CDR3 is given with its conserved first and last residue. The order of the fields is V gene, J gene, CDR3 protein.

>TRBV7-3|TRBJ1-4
CASSLMQVSSGNEKLFF
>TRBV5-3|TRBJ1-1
CARSIRQLLNTEAFF
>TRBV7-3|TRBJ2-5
CASSRGHQETQYF
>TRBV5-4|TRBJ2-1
CASSLDRDQALSSYNEQFF
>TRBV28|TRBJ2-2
CASSFLGRTGYTGELFF
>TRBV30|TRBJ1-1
CAQGRAITEAFF
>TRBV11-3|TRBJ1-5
CASSSRPQHF
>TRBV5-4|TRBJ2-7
CASSQRQGVSYEQYF
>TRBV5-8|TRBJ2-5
CASSSGLAGRETQYF
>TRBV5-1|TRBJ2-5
CASSVMGAGEETQYF
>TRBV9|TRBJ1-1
CASSVAGKRGLNSEAFF
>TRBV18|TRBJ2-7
CASSPGSYEQYF
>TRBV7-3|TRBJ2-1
CASSLGLAGVSGEQFF
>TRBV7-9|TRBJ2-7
CASSRGTSGTYEQYF
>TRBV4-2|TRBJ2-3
CASSNNLGSTDTQYF
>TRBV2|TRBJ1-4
CASSAGRLSSVTNEKLFF
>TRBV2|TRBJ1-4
CASRDYGLMNEKLFF
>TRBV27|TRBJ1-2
CASSLSRDRRGYTF
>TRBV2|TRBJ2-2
CASSPDVTGELFF
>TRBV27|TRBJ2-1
CASSIQSTGLAIYNEQFF
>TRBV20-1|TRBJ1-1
CSASRGEAFF
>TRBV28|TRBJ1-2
CASITAGTPLTYGYTF
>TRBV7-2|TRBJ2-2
CASSPGPGKTNTGELFF
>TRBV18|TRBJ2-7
CASSPGTSYYEQYF
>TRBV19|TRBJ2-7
CASGQGNSYEQYF
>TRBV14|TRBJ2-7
CASSQAGGSGEQYF
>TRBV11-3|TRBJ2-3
CASSPTGDTQYF
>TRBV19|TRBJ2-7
CASSISAGTYEQYF
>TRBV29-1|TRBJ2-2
CSVIRDANTGELFF
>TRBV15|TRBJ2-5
CATSRPGPGAERQETQYF
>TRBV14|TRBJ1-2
CASSQGPGTLYGYTF
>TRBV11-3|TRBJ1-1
CASSFEGGTEAFF
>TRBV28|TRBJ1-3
CASSPPMRPGNTIYF
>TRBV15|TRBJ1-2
CATSRDEGHFTNGYTF
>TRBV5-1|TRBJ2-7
CASSHRLAFDSPYEQYF
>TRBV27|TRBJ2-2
CASSLFGAGELFF
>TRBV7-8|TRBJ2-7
CASSFNAFTYEQYF
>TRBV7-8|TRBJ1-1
CASSLGPGRGTEAFF
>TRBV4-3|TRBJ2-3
CASSRGTSRSTDTQYF
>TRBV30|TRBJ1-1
CAWQNFTEAFF
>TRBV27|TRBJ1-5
CASSLSRSQPQHF
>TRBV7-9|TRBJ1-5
CASSLAGTGFNQPQHF
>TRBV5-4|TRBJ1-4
CASSLETGRLFF
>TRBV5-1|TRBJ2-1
CASSLGGIYNEQFF
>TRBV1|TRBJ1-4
CTSSPRPGHLNEKLFF
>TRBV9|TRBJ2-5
CASSSGQGGSETQYF
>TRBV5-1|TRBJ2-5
CASSPGLAGVVQETQYF
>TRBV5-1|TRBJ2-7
CASSLAFEGFHEQYF
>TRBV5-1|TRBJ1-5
CASSLSPGWGGKSGNQPQHF
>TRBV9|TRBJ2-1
CASSVAAYNEQFF